Listed here are 26 T cell receptor beta chains from one sample, sequenced in a study of response to subunit inactivated influenza vaccine. MiXCR was run by TCRdb on the RT-PCR reads, yielding one entry per CDR3 protein. The repertoire holds about 540,000 distinct CDR3 sequences, with around 25% as singletons. These sequences were also reported in another study, on T cells expressing NK-cell markers. That paper adds: Making the TCR beta cDNA relied on 5'RACE template switching with UMIs.

The material sequenced was CD4+ T cells sorted from PBMCs, taken 11 to 12 days after vaccination. These receptors were obtained from a man aged 45 to 65 who received an inactivated influenza vaccine.

This clonotype has a handful of counts. This rearrangement joins TRBV12-3 or TRBV12-4 to TRBJ2-3; maybe TRBD2 (7 bases). CDR3 length equals 17 residues. Trimming removed 6 bases from V and 0 bases from J, with 19 bases in between. The CDR3: CASRRRGGGGSTDTQYF. The CDR3 DNA is TGTGCCAGCAGACGACGTGGGGGCGGGGGTAGCACAGATACGCAGTATTTT.

The V call is TRBV7-9, the J call TRBJ2-3, with D maybe TRBD2 (6 bases). Trimming took 5 bases from V and 6 from J, leaving 18 bases between them. This CDR3 is built from 15 residues. Germline CDR1 reads SEHNR; CDR2 reads FQNEAQ (reference sequence). In nucleotides, the CDR3 is TGTGCCAGCAGCCCCCGTGGGGGGATTAATGATACGCAGTATTTT. This sequence encodes CASSPRGGINDTQYF. The whole variable domain, filled in from reference TRBV7-9 and TRBJ2-3, reads DTGVSQNPRHKITKRGQNVTFRCDPISEHNRLYWYRQTLGQGPEFLTYFQNEAQLEKSRLLSDRFSAERPKGSFSTLEIQRTEQGDSAMYLCASSPRGGINDTQYFGPGTRLTVL.

The chain couples TRBV20-1 to TRBJ2-1; TRBD2 matches 13 bases. J was trimmed by 7 bases and V by 6 bases; bases with no gene match: 12. Germline lookup yields CDR1 DFQATT and CDR2 SNEGSKA (reference sequence). The CDR3 length is 16 residues. The CDR3: CSASGRTGLAGNEQFF. As DNA, the CDR3 is TGCAGTGCCTCGGGCAGGACGGGACTAGCGGGGAATGAGCAGTTCTTC.

The CDR3 sequence: CASSSSGTRAATQYF. CDR3 DNA: TGTGCCAGCAGCTCCTCCGGGACTCGGGCAGCTACGCAGTATTTT. The rearrangement uses TRBV7-2 and TRBJ2-3, with D possibly being TRBD2 (6 bases). This CDR3 contains 15 residues. CDR1 SGHTA and CDR2 FQGNSA come from the germline V gene. Trimming took off 4 bases at V and 8 bases at J, with 19 bases between the two ends.

The rearrangement uses TRBV20-1 and TRBJ2-1; 9 bases are shared with TRBD1. With V trimmed by 4 bases and J by 7 bases, 11 bases remained unmatched. The germline V gene has CDR1 DFQATT and CDR2 SNEGSKA (reference sequence). This CDR3 region has 15 residues. CDR3 nucleotide sequence: TGCAGTGCTACCCCACCGGGACAGGGAAAAAATGAGCAGTTCTTC. Protein sequence: CSATPPGQGKNEQFF.

CDR3 protein: CASSLEITDTQYF. CDR3 bases: TGTGCCAGCAGCTTGGAGATCACCGATACGCAGTATTTT. The chain joins TRBV5-5 to TRBJ2-3; D gene uncertain. This CDR3 has 13 amino acids. The V gene's germline CDR1 is SGHKS and CDR2 YYEKEE (reference sequence). Between the trimmed V and J ends, which lost 0 bases and 6 bases, there was a span of 8 bases.

V and J are TRBV20-1 and TRBJ2-3; D is ambiguous. Per the germline V gene, CDR1 is DFQATT and CDR2 is SNEGSKA (reference sequence). V dropped 6 bases and J dropped 4 bases, with 8 bases sitting between them. The CDR3 covers 11 residues. This CDR3 is CSARPPDTQYF. CDR3 nucleotide sequence: TGCAGTGCGCGACCGCCAGATACGCAGTATTTT.

The V call is TRBV10-2, the J call TRBJ2-7; the D gene is possibly TRBD1 (5 bases). Trimming took 6 bases from V and 6 from J, leaving 18 bases between them. Germline V lookup: CDR1 WSHSY, CDR2 SAAADI. CDR3 length equals 14 residues. The CDR3 is CASSVRKGAFEQYF. CDR3 coding DNA: TGCGCCAGCAGCGTTCGCAAAGGGGCGTTCGAGCAGTACTTC.

The CDR3 region is CSARSPAGERYNEQFF. DNA of the CDR3: TGCAGTGCTAGATCCCCAGCGGGAGAAAGATACAATGAGCAGTTCTTC. This chain connects TRBV20-1 to TRBJ2-1, with 8 bases that match TRBD2. The V gene's germline CDR1 is DFQATT and CDR2 SNEGSKA (reference sequence). This CDR3 spans 16 amino acids. The junction had 10 bases not matched to a gene; V was cut back by 2 bases and J by 4 bases.

This chain connects TRBV20-1 to TRBJ2-7; TRBD1 matches 8 bases. The V gene's germline CDR1 is DFQATT and CDR2 SNEGSKA (reference sequence). Trimming removed 3 bases from V and 0 bases from J; junction bases left unmatched: 4. CDR3 length: 14 amino acids. The CDR3 sequence: CSARGQVTSYEQYF. CDR3 DNA: TGCAGTGCTAGGGGACAGGTGACCTCCTACGAGCAGTACTTC.

This clonotype was seen a few times. This chain joins TRBV27 and TRBJ2-5, with 8 bases aligning to TRBD2. Unmatched junction bases numbered 4, after V lost 5 bases and J lost 2 bases. The CDR3 loop spans 14 amino acids. Germline assignment: CDR1 MNHEY and CDR2 SMNVEV (reference sequence). This chain's CDR3 is CASSGTSPQETQYF. CDR3 in DNA: TGTGCCAGCAGTGGGACTAGTCCGCAAGAGACCCAGTACTTC.

The rearrangement uses TRBV29-1 and TRBJ1-1, with D perhaps matching TRBD1 (5 bases). The CDR3 extends over 13 amino acids. Per the germline V gene, CDR1 is SQVTM and CDR2 is ANQGSEA. Deletions cut 8 bases from V and 2 bases from J, with 15 bases between. CDR3 nucleotide sequence: TGCAGCCCGGTGGGGCCGATCAACACTGAAGCTTTCTTT. Amino acid sequence: CSPVGPINTEAFF.

The chain recombines TRBV2 with TRBJ2-5; TRBD2 matches at 10 bases. This CDR3 contains 15 residues. Germline values: CDR1 SNHLY, CDR2 FYNNEI. V dropped 4 bases and J dropped 0; count of bases not matched to a gene: 2. The chain's CDR3 is CASSGTSGNQETQYF. As DNA, the CDR3 is TGTGCCAGCAGTGGGACTAGCGGAAACCAAGAGACCCAGTACTTC.

This clonotype showed up just a few times. The chain carries TRBV2 and TRBJ2-1, with TRBD2 matching over 12 bases. This CDR3 has 19 amino acids. Germline loops: CDR1 SNHLY, CDR2 FYNNEI. The V gene end was trimmed by 2 bases and the J gene end by 5 bases; junction bases not matched to a gene: 13. For the CDR3, the DNA is TGTGCCAGCAGTGAAATTCAGCCCACTAGCGGGAGGACCGACAATGAGCAGTTCTTC. This encodes CASSEIQPTSGRTDNEQFF.

This clonotype occurred many times. The chain has TRBV28 and TRBJ2-2, with D possibly matching TRBD2 (5 bases). Trimming shortened V by 8 bases and J by 2 bases, and 9 bases separated the two germline ends. CDR1 and CDR2 (germline): MDHEN, SYDVKM. The CDR3 covers 13 residues. The CDR3: CASRDYNTGELFF. CDR3 nucleotides: TGTGCCAGCCGGGATTACAACACCGGGGAGCTGTTTTTT. The whole variable domain, filled in from reference TRBV28 and TRBJ2-2, reads DVKVTQSSRYLVKRTGEKVFLECVQDMDHENMFWYRQDPGLGLRLIYFSYDVKMKEKGDIPEGYSVSREKKERFSLILESASTNQTSMYLCASRDYNTGELFFGEGSRLTVL.

This clonotype was recorded a few times. CDR3: CASSLRGDTGELFF. The CDR3 DNA follows: TGCGCCAGCAGCTTGAGGGGCGACACCGGGGAGCTGTTTTTT. The chain is built from TRBV5-1 and TRBJ2-2; maybe TRBD1 (5 bases). Germline V gene data show CDR1 as SGHRS and CDR2 as YFSETQ. Trimming removed 1 base at V and 3 bases at J, with 7 bases between. The CDR3 is made up of 14 amino acids. Together with reference TRBV5-1 and TRBJ2-2, the CDR3 gives the full variable domain: KAGVTQTPRYLIKTRGQQVTLSCSPISGHRSVSWYQQTPGQGLQFLFEYFSETQRNKGNFPGRFSGRQFSNSRSEMNVSTLELGDSALYLCASSLRGDTGELFFGEGSRLTVL.

A few counts support this clonotype. The chain employs TRBV20-1 and TRBJ2-7, with 7 bases identical to TRBD1. Looked up from germline, CDR1 is DFQATT and CDR2 is SNEGSKA (reference sequence). This CDR3 region has 14 residues. J gave up 0 bases and V 3 bases, and 5 bases lay outside the gene matches. CDR3 DNA sequence: TGCAGTGCTAGCCCCGGGACAGTCTCCTACGAGCAGTACTTC. It yields the protein CSASPGTVSYEQYF.

This clonotype was observed many times. The chain combines TRBV7-2 with TRBJ2-3; D not certain. With 1 base removed from V and 11 bases from J, the gap between germline ends came to 10 bases. Germline assignment: CDR1 SGHTA and CDR2 FQGNSA. This CDR3 spans 12 amino acids. CDR3 in amino acids: CASSLDSRRQYF. CDR3 in DNA: TGTGCCAGCAGCTTAGACTCGAGGCGGCAGTATTTT.

The rearrangement links TRBV29-1 to TRBJ2-7, with a weak D call TRBD1 (6 bases). The CDR3 is 14 residues long. Germline CDR1 SQVTM, CDR2 ANQGSEA. Trimming left V 4 bases short and J 4 bases short, with 17 bases between. In nucleotides, the CDR3 is TGCAGCGTTGGGGGAGTGGACAGTCGATACGAGCAGTACTTC. This sequence encodes CSVGGVDSRYEQYF.

This rearrangement joins TRBV7-2 to TRBJ1-2; unclear D gene. V was trimmed by 1 base and J by 0 bases, leaving 12 bases between them. Germline CDR1 reads SGHTA; CDR2 reads FQGNSA. This CDR3 contains 16 residues. In nucleotides, the CDR3 is TGTGCCAGCAGCTTAGTGGGCAGCCTAGCTAACTATGGCTACACCTTC. This encodes CASSLVGSLANYGYTF.

This chain uses TRBV6-1 with TRBJ2-1, with 11 bases fitting TRBD2. J lost 10 bases, V lost 5 bases, and 10 bases had no gene match. This CDR3 spans 15 amino acids. Germline assignment: CDR1 MNHNS and CDR2 SASEGT. CDR3 residues: CASSHSLAGVAEQFF. Written as DNA, the CDR3 is TGTGCCAGCAGTCATTCACTAGCGGGGGTAGCGGAGCAGTTCTTC.

The V and J genes are TRBV20-1 and TRBJ2-3; tentatively, D is TRBD1 (5 bases). The CDR3 contains 14 residues. Germline V gene lookup returns CDR1 DFQATT and CDR2 SNEGSKA (reference sequence). V lost 1 base and J 6 bases, leaving 14 bases between the germline ends. CDR3 coding DNA: TGCAGTGCTAGAGGATGGGGCGCGAGGGATACGCAGTATTTT. This translates into CSARGWGARDTQYF.

The table lists this clonotype with many counts. The genes are TRBV28 and TRBJ2-3; tentatively, D is TRBD1 (5 bases). Germline-derived CDR1 and CDR2 are MDHEN and SYDVKM. V was cut by 4 bases and J by 0 bases, with 11 bases left in between. The CDR3 has 15 residues. CDR3 amino acids: CASSSQTVSTDTQYF. DNA for the CDR3: TGTGCCAGCAGTTCCCAGACAGTTAGCACAGATACGCAGTATTTT.

The table lists this clonotype with a few counts. The chain links TRBV6-1 to TRBJ2-5; D is unclear. This CDR3 comprises 14 residues. Germline V gene lookup returns CDR1 MNHNS and CDR2 SASEGT. V shed 4 bases and J shed 5 bases, with 14 bases lying between them. The CDR3 DNA is TGTGCCAGCAGTGGTATATCAACCGGGGAGACCCAGTACTTC. This encodes CASSGISTGETQYF.

A few counts support this clonotype. CDR3 residues: CASSDGGIPQYF. The CDR3 bases are TGCGCCAGCAGCGACGGCGGGATTCCGCAGTATTTT. The chain couples TRBV4-3 to TRBJ2-3; TRBD2 is a possible D gene (6 bases). Germline-derived CDR1 and CDR2 are LGHNA and YSLEER. CDR3 size: 12 residues. V was pared by 5 bases and J by 10 bases, with 13 bases between.

The chain carries TRBV4-2 and TRBJ2-7; D might be TRBD1 (5 bases). CDR1 and CDR2 (germline): LGHNA, YNFKEQ. The CDR3 sequence is 17 residues long. The V and J ends lost 1 base and 2 bases respectively, with 18 bases between them. The CDR3 coding sequence is TGTGCCAGCAGCCAAGCTGTTTCAGGGCTTAGCCCCTACGAGCAGTACTTC. This sequence encodes CASSQAVSGLSPYEQYF.